This is a list of T cell receptor beta chains from one sample in a study of T cells after yellow fever vaccination. TCRdb fed the 5' RACE reads into MiXCR, producing one record per CDR3 protein. The sample shows 400,000 or so distinct CDR3 sequences, 6.2% of them seen only once. Specimen: PBMCs, collected 5 days after the yellow fever booster vaccination. These receptors all come from a young man who received the YFV17D yellow fever vaccine. The CDR3 runs from the conserved cysteine through the conserved F or W. A D gene is named only where the DNA matches it firmly.

v_gene | d_gene | CDR3aa
TRBV5-1 | . | CASSLASSGVGANVLTF
TRBV7-9 | TRBD1 | CASSPGTGIGETQYF
TRBV12-3/TRBV12-4 | . | CASSLGINQPQNF
TRBV7-2 | . | CASSFVAGASYEQYF
TRBV5-4 | . | CASSSDPSYNEQFF
TRBV7-8 | . | CASSTREWETQYF
TRBV7-9 | . | CASSLVIGGANVLTF
TRBV12-3/TRBV12-4 | . | CASRLSSGNTIYF
TRBV12-3/TRBV12-4 | . | CASSPSGRGYTF
TRBV20-1 | . | CSARLGSKYNEQFF
TRBV29-1 | . | CSVGWEFYNEQFF
TRBV5-6 | . | CASSLLETDTQYF
TRBV7-2 | . | CASSFSGGVNQPQHF
TRBV20-1 | TRBD2 | CSARDMRGRANEQYF
TRBV7-2 | . | CASAAGLRFTDTQYF
TRBV20-1 | TRBD2 | CSAPRGGSTDTQYF
TRBV20-1 | . | CSARPRSYEQYF
TRBV5-1 | TRBD2 | CASSLLAGGVGSNEQFF
TRBV5-1 | TRBD2 | CASSSLAGEGDTQYF
TRBV7-6 | TRBD2 | CASSGGLAGFYNEQFF
TRBV30 | . | CAWSVQGTGELFF
TRBV19 | . | CASGTQQGRSFF
TRBV12-3/TRBV12-4 | TRBD2 | CASSPRTSGRVGQFF
TRBV4-1 | TRBD2 | CASSQELAGYEQYF
TRBV20-1 | . | CSAPGQTETQYF
TRBV21-1 | . | CASSELTSAGVDTQYF
TRBV18 | . | CASSPRIYLNTGELFF
TRBV7-2 | . | CASSSRGRIYGYTF
TRBV5-1 | TRBD1 | CASSVGQGNSPLHF
TRBV14 | . | CASSQIGYEQYF
TRBV11-2 | TRBD1 | CASRRQGDETQYF
TRBV5-1 | TRBD1 | CASSASGGAETQYF
TRBV27 | . | CASSLSSVTPRNNEQFF
TRBV12-3/TRBV12-4 | . | CASSFNPSDAKTLSSYNEQFF
TRBV6-2/TRBV6-3 | . | CASSRTGPEQYF
TRBV5-4 | TRBD2 | CASSLVRGGELF
TRBV5-4 | . | CASSRSWGGTGELFF
TRBV9 | TRBD1 | CASSVQGDNGYTF
TRBV7-3 | TRBD2 | CASSRTSGKSSYNEQFF
TRBV7-2 | TRBD2 | CASSLSSGGVYEQYF
TRBV7-2 | . | CASSLFREGAFF
TRBV3-1 | . | CASSHRVNYGYTF
TRBV20-1 | TRBD1 | CSARTDYRGTNTEAFF
TRBV4-3 | . | CASSQLSRRGGELFF
TRBV5-1 | . | CASSITSGNTIYF
TRBV20-1 | . | CSAGRDSQETQYF
TRBV6-2/TRBV6-3 | . | CASLRGLNEQFF
TRBV9 | TRBD2 | CASSAGTIVYNEQFF
TRBV7-2 | TRBD2 | CASSSGPSGSYFGELFF
TRBV7-2 | . | CASSLVSGGQGNSPLHF
TRBV6-1 | TRBD2 | CASSTTSGIYEQYF
TRBV12-3/TRBV12-4 | . | CATVRGSGANVLTF